The 30 T cell receptor beta chains listed next were all sequenced from one sample in a study of cytomegalovirus exposure and HLA in healthy donors. The primer mix had 60 Vbeta and 13 Jbeta primers. Libraries were prepared by immunoSEQ multiplex PCR; TCRdb keeps only in-frame clonotypes and omits some of them. In the table there are 100,000 to 150,000 clones, roughly 74% of which are singletons. What was sequenced was PBMCs. These receptors originate from a woman in her forties or fifties in good health and CMV-seropositive.

The chain combines TRBV10-3 with TRBJ2-2; TRBD2 aligns across 10 bases. CDR1 is ENHRY and CDR2 is SYGVKD in the germline V gene. Unmatched junction bases numbered 7, after V lost 7 bases and J lost 2 bases. The CDR3 runs 16 residues. CDR3 amino acids: CAIKTTSGSNTGELFF. DNA for the CDR3: TGTGCCATCAAGACGACTAGCGGGTCTAACACCGGGGAGCTGTTTTTT.

This chain joins TRBV7-2 and TRBJ2-3; D is uncertain. The CDR3 loop spans 14 amino acids. The V gene's germline CDR1 is SGHTA and CDR2 FQGNSA. The V gene lost 4 bases and the J gene lost 4 bases, with 12 bases spanning the gap. The CDR3 is CASSSRPDSDTQYF. As DNA, the CDR3 is TGTGCCAGCAGCTCACGTCCTGACTCAGATACGCAGTATTTT.

The gene calls are TRBV7-9 and TRBJ1-5; D is uncertain. With 2 bases removed from V and 4 bases from J, the gap between germline ends came to 9 bases. In germline, CDR1 is SEHNR, CDR2 FQNEAQ (reference sequence). The CDR3 spans 14 residues. The CDR3 DNA is TGTGCCAGCAGCTTATCCGGAGGAAATCAGCCCCAGCATTTT. It specifies CASSLSGGNQPQHF.

The chain combines TRBV9 with TRBJ2-3; D is perhaps TRBD1 (5 bases). V gave up 0 bases and J gave up 3 bases, with 11 bases separating them. This CDR3 region has 15 residues. From germline, CDR1 is SGDLS and CDR2 YYNGEE. The CDR3 DNA is TGTGCCAGCAGCGTAGGTAGGGGAACGACAGATACGCAGTATTTT. Its protein is CASSVGRGTTDTQYF.

The rearrangement joins TRBV5-8 to TRBJ2-5, with D possibly matching TRBD2 (6 bases). Trimming pared 0 bases from V and 2 bases from J, leaving 11 bases between. The CDR3 extends over 15 amino acids. Germline assignment: CDR1 SGHTS and CDR2 YDEGEE. In DNA form, the CDR3 reads TGTGCCAGCAGCTTGGCCAGGGACTTTCAAGAGACCCAGTACTTC. This encodes CASSLARDFQETQYF.

This chain connects TRBV15 to TRBJ1-6; 9 bases line up with TRBD1. Germline CDR1 LNHNV, CDR2 YYDKDF (reference sequence). The CDR3 sequence is 15 residues long. Unmatched junction bases numbered 1, after V lost 0 bases and J lost 7 bases. The CDR3 DNA reads TGTGCCACCAGCAGAGACGGACAGGGGAATTCACCCCTCCACTTT. As protein: CATSRDGQGNSPLHF.

Turning to this clone: Germline is not matched at one junction end, which may reflect a read error. V and J are TRBV6-6 and TRBJ2-2; 9 bases align to TRBD2. The CDR3 has 14 amino acids. Germline CDR1 is MNHNY and CDR2 is SVGAGI (reference sequence). The CDR3 DNA reads as TGTGCCAGCAGCACATCGGAGGCGGGGGGGACTGGGCTTTTT. Translation: CASSTSEAGGTGLF.

The V and J genes are TRBV5-1 and TRBJ2-7; 7 bases align to TRBD1. V shed 0 bases and J 5 bases; nucleotides not matched to a gene: 2. There are 13 residues in the CDR3. Germline lookup yields CDR1 SGHRS and CDR2 YFSETQ. The CDR3, as DNA: TGCGCCAGCAGCTTGGGGGACAGCCACGAGCAGTACTTC. Translating gives CASSLGDSHEQYF.

Details on this clone: A read error may produce the germline difference seen at one junction end. V and J are TRBV6-5 and TRBJ2-5, with 8 bases that match TRBD2. Germline CDR1 is MNHEY and CDR2 is SVGAGI. The CDR3 is 14 residues long. The CDR3 protein is CVSSGGLGPETQYF. CDR3 sequence (DNA): TGTGTCAGCAGTGGGGGACTAGGGCCAGAGACCCAGTACTTC.

V and J are TRBV5-5 and TRBJ1-1; D ambiguous. The CDR3 is made up of 15 amino acids. V lost 1 base and J 1 base, leaving 11 bases between the germline ends. CDR1 is SGHKS and CDR2 is YYEKEE in the germline V gene (reference sequence). CDR3 residues: CASSLSPYSNTEAFF. Written as DNA, the CDR3 is TGTGCCAGCAGCTTGTCTCCTTATTCGAACACTGAAGCTTTCTTT.

The V and J genes are TRBV29-1 and TRBJ2-5; 7 nucleotides match TRBD2. V dropped 4 bases and J dropped 5; count of bases not matched to a gene: 10. Germline lookup yields CDR1 SQVTM and CDR2 ANQGSEA. This CDR3 contains 14 residues. The CDR3 sequence: CSVGRGAGVETQYF. CDR3 nucleotides: TGCAGCGTTGGCCGTGGGGCGGGGGTGGAGACCCAGTACTTC.

The V gene is TRBV6-5, the J gene TRBJ1-2; 7 positions match TRBD1. The CDR3 covers 15 residues. Germline loops: CDR1 MNHEY, CDR2 SVGAGI. V trimming: 0 bases; J trimming: 7 bases; junction bases outside the gene matches: 8. DNA of the CDR3: TGTGCCAGCAGTTACTCTCCTAGACAGGGTAGTGGCTACACCTTC. Translation: CASSYSPRQGSGYTF.

This chain connects TRBV10-3 to TRBJ1-2; 9 bases match TRBD1. V trimming: 6 bases; J trimming: 5 bases; junction bases outside the gene matches: 10. CDR1 is ENHRY, CDR2 SYGVKD, per germline. The CDR3 has 15 residues. CDR3 loop: CAISAAPTGGYGYTF. CDR3 bases: TGTGCCATCAGCGCCGCCCCGACAGGGGGTTATGGCTACACCTTC.

The sample holds one count of this clone. The chain uses TRBV6-6 and TRBJ1-4; weak D call: TRBD1 (6 bases). Trimming stripped 7 bases from V and 4 bases from J, with 13 bases between. CDR3 length: 14 amino acids. The germline V gene encodes CDR1 MNHNY and CDR2 SVGAGI (reference sequence). CDR3: CASKEGQLNEKLFF. The CDR3 DNA reads as TGTGCCAGCAAAGAAGGACAGCTTAATGAAAAACTGTTTTTT.

The chain links TRBV28 to TRBJ1-2; D is unclear. The V gene's germline CDR1 is MDHEN and CDR2 SYDVKM. The CDR3 totals 15 residues. The V end lost 6 bases, the J end lost 4 bases, and 18 bases lay between the germline ends. CDR3 sequence reads: CASRAQGGGSYGYTF. The CDR3 DNA is TGTGCCAGCAGGGCCCAAGGCGGAGGAAGCTATGGCTACACCTTC.

This sequence joins TRBV19 and TRBJ1-5; TRBD1 might be the D (5 bases). The length of the CDR3 is 12 residues. The V gene lost 0 bases and the J gene lost 15 bases, with 12 bases spanning the gap. Per the germline V gene, CDR1 is LNHDA and CDR2 is SQIVND (reference sequence). The CDR3 loop is CASSIEGRGWHF. For the CDR3, the DNA is TGTGCCAGTAGTATAGAAGGAAGGGGTTGGCATTTT.

V and J are TRBV20-1 and TRBJ1-1; D is uncertain. Germline values: CDR1 DFQATT, CDR2 SNEGSKA (reference sequence). The CDR3 contains 11 residues. Trimming removed 3 bases from V and 6 bases from J, with 8 bases in between. CDR3: CSASPRSEAFF. CDR3 coding DNA: TGCAGTGCTAGCCCCAGATCTGAAGCTTTCTTT.

The V call is TRBV11-3, the J call TRBJ2-7; the match to TRBD1 covers 8 bases. From germline, CDR1 is SGHNT and CDR2 YENEEA. With V trimmed by 5 bases and J by 6 bases, 12 bases remained unmatched. The CDR3 has 15 residues. The CDR3 DNA is TGTGCCAGCAGCAAGGGGACAGGCGAGGGAAGCGAGCAGTACTTC. Residues: CASSKGTGEGSEQYF.

J is TRBJ1-6 and V is TRBV11-2; D not resolved. Germline V gives CDR1 SGHAT, CDR2 FQNNGV. The germline V and J ends were trimmed by 1 base and 0 bases, with 4 bases remaining between them. CDR3 length equals 15 residues. This chain's CDR3 is CASSLVGSYNSPLHF. DNA of the CDR3: TGTGCCAGCAGCTTAGTCGGCTCCTATAATTCACCCCTCCACTTT.

This chain's CDR3 is CSVRRGDEQYF. CDR3 bases: TGCAGTGTTCGCCGGGGGGACGAGCAGTACTTC. The V and J genes are TRBV20-1 and TRBJ2-7; 7 bases agree with TRBD2. The CDR3 runs 11 residues. V dropped 7 bases and J dropped 5; count of bases not matched to a gene: 5. The germline V gene encodes CDR1 DFQATT and CDR2 SNEGSKA (reference sequence).

V gene TRBV7-9 combines with J gene TRBJ1-1, with D maybe TRBD1 (5 bases). V was trimmed by 3 bases and J by 7 bases, leaving 15 bases between them. Germline-derived CDR1 and CDR2 are SEHNR and FQNEAQ (reference sequence). The CDR3 runs to 14 residues. The CDR3 reads CASSFVRGGDEAFF. DNA for the CDR3: TGTGCCAGCAGCTTTGTCCGGGGGGGGGATGAAGCTTTCTTT.

V usage is TRBV2 and J usage is TRBJ1-5; maybe TRBD1 (5 bases). The length of the CDR3 is 15 residues. Trimming stripped 6 bases from V and 5 bases from J, with 17 bases between. Germline loops: CDR1 SNHLY, CDR2 FYNNEI. The CDR3 DNA sequence: TGTGCCAGCAGGGTAGGAGGGGAACCCCATCAGCCCCAGCATTTT. This sequence encodes CASRVGGEPHQPQHF.

The V call is TRBV5-6, the J call TRBJ2-5; TRBD2 matches 13 bases. Germline V gives CDR1 SGHDT, CDR2 YYEEEE. The CDR3 is made up of 15 amino acids. J gave up 2 bases and V 4 bases, and 2 bases lay outside the gene matches. CDR3 amino acids: CASSRLAGGQETQYF. CDR3 bases: TGTGCCAGCAGCAGACTAGCGGGGGGACAAGAGACCCAGTACTTC.

This clone came up a few times. This chain connects TRBV2 to TRBJ2-5, with TRBD2 identical over 10 bases. CDR1 SNHLY and CDR2 FYNNEI come from the germline V gene. V shed 1 base and J 2 bases; nucleotides not matched to a gene: 10. The CDR3 is 18 amino acids. CDR3 bases: TGTGCCAGCAGTGAAGTGGGGAAGACTAGCGGGTCTCAAGAGACCCAGTACTTC. It translates to CASSEVGKTSGSQETQYF.

In its sample, this clone was seen once. J is TRBJ2-1 and V is TRBV4-1; 8 bases line up with TRBD1. This CDR3 comprises 13 residues. The J segment lost 8 bases and the V segment lost 2 bases, leaving 2 bases of the junction unmatched. The germline CDR1 and CDR2 sequences are MGHRA and YSYEKL. CDR3 in amino acids: CASSQTTGDEQFF. The CDR3 bases are TGCGCCAGCAGCCAAACGACAGGGGATGAGCAGTTCTTC.

The V gene is TRBV7-8, the J gene TRBJ2-4; TRBD2 is a possible D gene (6 bases). Between the trimmed V and J ends, which lost 1 base and 4 bases, there was a span of 20 bases. Germline lookup yields CDR1 SGHVS and CDR2 FQNEAQ. This CDR3 comprises 18 residues. The CDR3 sequence: CASSLVRVGEVAKNIQYF. CDR3 DNA: TGTGCCAGCAGCTTAGTGAGGGTGGGGGAGGTGGCAAAAAACATTCAGTACTTC.

Only one count was recorded for this clone. J is TRBJ1-5 and V is TRBV6-5; 8 bases match TRBD1. J was trimmed by 4 bases and V by 4 bases; bases with no gene match: 6. The length of the CDR3 is 15 residues. CDR1 and CDR2 (germline): MNHEY, SVGAGI. CDR3 in DNA: TGTGCCAGCAGTTCTGGGACAGGTCTTAATCAGCCCCAGCATTTT. Translating it yields CASSSGTGLNQPQHF.

The CDR3 sequence is CASTFIPPGTVTSGANVLTF. DNA for the CDR3: TGTGCCAGCACCTTTATACCCCCCGGGACAGTGACCTCTGGGGCCAACGTCCTGACTTTC. This chain connects TRBV27 to TRBJ2-6; the match to TRBD1 covers 7 bases. The CDR3 runs to 20 residues. J gave up 0 bases and V 7 bases, and 18 bases lay outside the gene matches. The germline V gene has CDR1 MNHEY and CDR2 SMNVEV (reference sequence).

J is TRBJ2-1 and V is TRBV5-1; 9 nucleotides match TRBD2. The CDR3 consists of 17 residues. Germline values: CDR1 SGHRS, CDR2 YFSETQ. V dropped 0 bases and J dropped 1; count of bases not matched to a gene: 5. In DNA form, the CDR3 reads TGCGCCAGCAGCTTGGTGGGTAGCGGGGGTTCCTACAATGAGCAGTTCTTC. Protein product: CASSLVGSGGSYNEQFF.

The gene calls are TRBV7-9 and TRBJ2-1, with TRBD1 identical over 7 bases. After removal of 5 bases from V and 5 bases from J, the junction contained 6 bases not matched to a gene. The length of the CDR3 is 14 residues. The germline V gene encodes CDR1 SEHNR and CDR2 FQNEAQ (reference sequence). The CDR3 coding sequence is TGTGCCAGCAGCCCGGTGCAGGGGGACAATGAGCAGTTCTTC. Protein: CASSPVQGDNEQFF.